These T cell receptor beta chains were read from a single sample in a study of cytomegalovirus exposure and HLA in healthy donors. This table comes from immunoSEQ multiplex PCR, and its TCRdb copy is limited to in-frame clones, with some not included. The sample lists over 200,000 clones, 85% to 90% seen once, with less than 0.4% in the top ten. Sequenced input: PBMCs. These receptors were taken from a woman aged 18 to 35 in good health and CMV-seronegative. Each CDR3 is given with its conserved first and last residue. A D gene is named only where the DNA matches it firmly. Clone size is given for some rows only: seen once, a few or many times, or a class if the clone is expanded.

j_call: TRBJ2-2; v_call: TRBV5-1; clone_size: .; d_call: .; cdr3_aa: CASSPGNTGELFF; cdr3_nt: TGCGCCAGCAGCCCGGGGAACACCGGGGAGCTGTTTTTT
j_call: TRBJ1-6; v_call: TRBV19; clone_size: .; d_call: .; cdr3_aa: CASGQRLTYNSPLHF; cdr3_nt: TGTGCCAGCGGACAGCGGTTAACATATAATTCACCCCTCCACTTT
j_call: TRBJ2-5; v_call: TRBV4-1; clone_size: .; d_call: .; cdr3_aa: CASSQDDSQETQYF; cdr3_nt: TGCGCCAGCAGCCAAGACGACAGCCAAGAGACCCAGTACTTC
j_call: TRBJ2-7; v_call: TRBV28; clone_size: .; d_call: .; cdr3_aa: CASRAGQYF; cdr3_nt: TGTGCCAGCAGAGCCGGGCAGTACTTC
j_call: TRBJ2-1; v_call: TRBV10-2; clone_size: .; d_call: .; cdr3_aa: CASIRSLGSYNEQFF; cdr3_nt: TGCGCCAGCATTCGGTCCCTCGGCTCCTACAATGAGCAGTTCTTC
j_call: TRBJ1-3; v_call: TRBV10-3; clone_size: .; d_call: .; cdr3_aa: CAISGRVDGNTIYF; cdr3_nt: TGTGCCATCAGTGGCAGGGTGGACGGAAACACCATATATTTT
j_call: TRBJ1-5; v_call: TRBV19; clone_size: once; d_call: .; cdr3_aa: CASSMERGLQPQHF; cdr3_nt: TGTGCCAGTAGTATGGAGCGGGGGTTGCAGCCCCAGCATTTT
j_call: TRBJ2-1; v_call: TRBV5-1; clone_size: .; d_call: TRBD2; cdr3_aa: CASSSESGGLAYNEQFF; cdr3_nt: TGCGCCAGCAGCTCGGAGAGCGGGGGGTTGGCCTACAATGAGCAGTTCTTC
j_call: TRBJ2-2; v_call: TRBV7-8; clone_size: .; d_call: TRBD2; cdr3_aa: CASRTPGTSGDTGELFF; cdr3_nt: TGTGCCAGCAGAACCCCCGGGACTAGCGGGGACACCGGGGAGCTGTTTTTT
j_call: TRBJ2-1; v_call: TRBV19; clone_size: once; d_call: TRBD1; cdr3_aa: CASSRDREGRGEQFF; cdr3_nt: TGTGCCAGTAGTAGGGACAGGGAGGGGAGAGGTGAGCAGTTCTTC
j_call: TRBJ2-5; v_call: TRBV6-6; clone_size: .; d_call: TRBD2; cdr3_aa: CASSLTSGGETQYF; cdr3_nt: TGTGCCAGCAGTCTGACTAGCGGGGGTGAGACCCAGTACTTC
j_call: TRBJ2-7; v_call: TRBV11-2; clone_size: .; d_call: .; cdr3_aa: CASGVTYEQYF; cdr3_nt: TGTGCCAGCGGAGTTACCTACGAGCAGTACTTC
j_call: TRBJ2-3; v_call: TRBV14; clone_size: .; d_call: TRBD1; cdr3_aa: CASSQDEGTGSTDTQYF; cdr3_nt: TGTGCCAGCAGCCAAGATGAAGGGACAGGGAGCACAGATACGCAGTATTTT
j_call: TRBJ1-5; v_call: TRBV6-1; clone_size: once; d_call: .; cdr3_aa: CASSFSGDRSQPQHF; cdr3_nt: TGTGCCAGCAGTTTTTCAGGGGACCGTAGTCAGCCCCAGCATTTT